This TCR beta chain was recorded in a study of post-analysis software for immune sequencing data. As regards this clonotype: Its antigen is unknown.

cDNA libraries for TCR beta contained unique molecular identifiers. There were roughly 0.95 to 10 million T cells, and roughly 0.5 million cDNA molecules came from them. TCRdb reprocessed the PCR reads via MiXCR and lists one record per CDR3 protein. Counted here are about 260,000 distinct CDR3 sequences, 30% to 45% occurring once; the ten biggest clones make up more than 4%. Study findings and constraints: Among 5 or 6 TRBV segments more frequent in patients than controls were TRBV5-6, TRBV5-1 and TRBV20-1. Under F measure analysis, samples from one preparation batch co-clustered strongly.

CDR1 MNHEY and CDR2 SVGEGT come from the germline V gene. This CDR3 region has 18 residues. J lost 0 bases, V lost 6 bases, and 9 bases had no gene match. The chain recombines TRBV6-2 or TRBV6-3 with TRBJ2-6, with 9 bases identical to TRBD1. The sequenced sample was blood. The sequence derives from a girl under 18 with multiple sclerosis. The CDR3 protein is CASSIRQGDLSGANVLTF. The CDR3 nucleotides are TGTGCCAGCAGCATAAGACAGGGGGATCTCTCTGGGGCCAACGTCCTGACTTTC.